Presented here are 5 T cell receptor beta chains from one specimen sequenced in a study of cytomegalovirus exposure and HLA in healthy donors. The PCR employed 60 Vbeta primers together with 13 Jbeta primers. The table came from immunoSEQ multiplex PCR; TCRdb's copy has only in-frame clones and leaves some out. This repertoire shows roughly 130,000 clones, 75% to 85% found once; its top ten account for around 4.1%. The specimen sequenced was PBMCs. These receptors originate from a woman between 40 and 55 years old in good health and CMV-seronegative.

Here the CDR3 reads CASSFGSSYNEQFF. The CDR3 DNA reads as TGTGCCAGCAGCTTTGGGAGCTCCTACAATGAGCAGTTCTTC. The chain links TRBV7-9 to TRBJ2-1; maybe TRBD2 (5 bases). Deletions cut 3 bases from V and 0 bases from J, with 6 bases between. The germline V gene has CDR1 SEHNR and CDR2 FQNEAQ (reference sequence). This CDR3 is built from 14 residues.

The CDR3 loop is CSVSVLGLNTEAFF. In nucleotides, the CDR3 is TGCAGCGTTAGTGTTCTGGGGCTGAACACTGAAGCTTTCTTT. The chain joins TRBV29-1 to TRBJ1-1; TRBD1 might be the D (5 bases). CDR1 is SQVTM and CDR2 is ANQGSEA in the germline V gene. Between the trimmed V and J ends, which lost 5 bases and 0 bases, there was a span of 13 bases. This CDR3 region has 14 residues.

CDR3 in DNA: TGTGCCAGCAGTCCTCAAGCGGCCCAAGAGACCCAGTACTTC. It specifies CASSPQAAQETQYF. The chain recombines TRBV6-1 with TRBJ2-5; maybe TRBD2 (5 bases). The V and J ends lost 5 bases and 1 base respectively, with 11 bases between them. The CDR3 runs to 14 residues. Germline CDR1 MNHNS, CDR2 SASEGT.

The sample holds a few counts of this clone. The chain joins TRBV5-1 to TRBJ2-6, with D perhaps matching TRBD1 (5 bases). From germline, CDR1 is SGHRS and CDR2 YFSETQ. Trimming pared 6 bases from V and 0 bases from J, leaving 19 bases between. This CDR3 is 18 amino acids long. For the CDR3, the DNA is TGCGCCAGCACCAATCCCCCCACAGGCTCCTCTGGGGCCAACGTCCTGACTTTC. The encoded protein is CASTNPPTGSSGANVLTF. The entire variable domain, with the rest obtained from reference TRBV5-1 and TRBJ2-6, is as follows: KAGVTQTPRYLIKTRGQQVTLSCSPISGHRSVSWYQQTPGQGLQFLFEYFSETQRNKGNFPGRFSGRQFSNSRSEMNVSTLELGDSALYLCASTNPPTGSSGANVLTFGAGSRLTVL.

V is TRBV4-3 and J is TRBJ2-1; 7 bases are a match to TRBD1. CDR3 length equals 14 residues. The V gene end was trimmed by 4 bases and the J gene end by 3 bases; junction bases not matched to a gene: 3. The germline V gene has CDR1 LGHNA and CDR2 YSLEER. The CDR3 coding sequence is TGCGCCAGCAGCCCCCGGGACAGCTACAATGAGCAGTTCTTC. Protein sequence: CASSPRDSYNEQFF.